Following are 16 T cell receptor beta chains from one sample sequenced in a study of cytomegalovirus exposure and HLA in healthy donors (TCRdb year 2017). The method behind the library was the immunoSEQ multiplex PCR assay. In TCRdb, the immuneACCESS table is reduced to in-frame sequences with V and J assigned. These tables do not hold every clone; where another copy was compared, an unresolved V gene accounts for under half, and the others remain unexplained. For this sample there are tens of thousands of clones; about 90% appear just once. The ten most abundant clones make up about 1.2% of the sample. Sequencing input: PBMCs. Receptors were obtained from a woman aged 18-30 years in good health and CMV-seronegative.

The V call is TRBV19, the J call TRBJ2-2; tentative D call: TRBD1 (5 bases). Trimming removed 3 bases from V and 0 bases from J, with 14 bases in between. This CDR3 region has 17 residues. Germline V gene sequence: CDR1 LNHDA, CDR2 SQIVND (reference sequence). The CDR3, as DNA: TGTGCCAGTAGTATTGATGGGGCTCTACCGAACACCGGGGAGCTGTTTTTT. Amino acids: CASSIDGALPNTGELFF.

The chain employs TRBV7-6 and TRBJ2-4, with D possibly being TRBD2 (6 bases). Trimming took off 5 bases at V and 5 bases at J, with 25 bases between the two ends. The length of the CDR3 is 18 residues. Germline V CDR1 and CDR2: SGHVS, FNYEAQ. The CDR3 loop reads CASSPLAADDRRENIQYF. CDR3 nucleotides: TGTGCCAGCAGCCCGTTGGCCGCAGATGATAGGAGGGAAAACATTCAGTACTTC.

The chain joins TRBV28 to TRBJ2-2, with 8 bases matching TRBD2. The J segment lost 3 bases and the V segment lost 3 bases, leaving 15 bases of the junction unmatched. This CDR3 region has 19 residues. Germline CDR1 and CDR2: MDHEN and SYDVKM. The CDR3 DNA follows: TGTGCCAGCAGTTTCTCGGGCGCGGGGGGAAGGACCTACACCGGGGAGCTGTTTTTT. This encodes CASSFSGAGGRTYTGELFF.

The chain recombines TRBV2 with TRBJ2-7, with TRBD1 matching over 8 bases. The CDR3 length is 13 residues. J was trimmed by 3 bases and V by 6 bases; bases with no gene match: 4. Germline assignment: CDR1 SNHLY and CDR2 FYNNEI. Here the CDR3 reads CASSGDRGYEQYF. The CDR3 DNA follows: TGTGCCAGCAGCGGTGACAGGGGCTACGAGCAGTACTTC.

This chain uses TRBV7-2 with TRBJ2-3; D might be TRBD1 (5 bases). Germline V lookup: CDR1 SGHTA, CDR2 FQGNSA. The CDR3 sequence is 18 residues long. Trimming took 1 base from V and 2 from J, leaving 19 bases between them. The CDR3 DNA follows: TGTGCCAGCAGCTTAGTAGGGCCCGACAGCGCCAACACAGATACGCAGTATTTT. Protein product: CASSLVGPDSANTDTQYF.

The CDR3 nucleotides read TGTGCCAGCTCACCAATTGGTATGAGTTCACCCCTCCACTTT. It is translated as CASSPIGMSSPLHF. V and J are TRBV18 and TRBJ1-6; D is unclear. The germline CDR1 and CDR2 sequences are KGHSH and LQKENI. The CDR3 runs to 14 residues. V lost 2 bases to trimming and J lost 9 bases, with 11 bases between them.

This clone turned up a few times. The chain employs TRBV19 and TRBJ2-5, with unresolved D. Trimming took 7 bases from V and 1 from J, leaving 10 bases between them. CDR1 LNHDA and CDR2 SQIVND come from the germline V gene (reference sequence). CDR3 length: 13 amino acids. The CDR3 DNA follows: TGTGCCAGTACTCCCTACCCCCAAGAGACCCAGTACTTC. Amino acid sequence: CASTPYPQETQYF. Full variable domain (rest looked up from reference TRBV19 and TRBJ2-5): DGGITQSPKYLFRKEGQNVTLSCEQNLNHDAMYWYRQDPGQGLRLIYYSQIVNDFQKGDIAEGYSVSREKKESFPLTVTSAQKNPTAFYLCASTPYPQETQYFGPGTRLLVL.

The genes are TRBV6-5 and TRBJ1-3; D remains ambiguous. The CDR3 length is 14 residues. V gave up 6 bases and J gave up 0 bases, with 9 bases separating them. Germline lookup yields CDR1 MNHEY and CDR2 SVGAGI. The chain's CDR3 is CASRPTISGNTIYF. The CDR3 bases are TGTGCCAGCAGGCCGACAATCTCTGGAAACACCATATATTTT.

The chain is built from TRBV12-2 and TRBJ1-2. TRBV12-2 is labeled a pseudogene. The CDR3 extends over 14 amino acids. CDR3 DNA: TGTGCAAGTCGCCCCACGGAGTCTGGCTATGGCTACACCTTC. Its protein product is CASRPTESGYGYTF.

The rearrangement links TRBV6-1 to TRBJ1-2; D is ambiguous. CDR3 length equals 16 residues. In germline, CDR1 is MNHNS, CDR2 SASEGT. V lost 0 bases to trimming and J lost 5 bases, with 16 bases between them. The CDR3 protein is CASSEAWTGSVYGYTF. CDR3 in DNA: TGTGCCAGCAGTGAAGCCTGGACGGGATCCGTGTATGGCTACACCTTC.

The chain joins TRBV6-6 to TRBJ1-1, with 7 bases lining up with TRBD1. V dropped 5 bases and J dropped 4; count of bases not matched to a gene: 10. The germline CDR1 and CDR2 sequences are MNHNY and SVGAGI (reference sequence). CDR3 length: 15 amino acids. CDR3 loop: CASSPSWDRGTEAFF. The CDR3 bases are TGTGCCAGCAGTCCCTCCTGGGACAGAGGCACTGAAGCTTTCTTT.

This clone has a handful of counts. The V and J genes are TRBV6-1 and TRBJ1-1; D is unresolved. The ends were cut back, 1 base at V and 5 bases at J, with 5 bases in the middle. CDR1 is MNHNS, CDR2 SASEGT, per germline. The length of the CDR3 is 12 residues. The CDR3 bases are TGTGCCAGCAGTGAAGGAGGGACTGAAGCTTTCTTT. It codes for CASSEGGTEAFF.

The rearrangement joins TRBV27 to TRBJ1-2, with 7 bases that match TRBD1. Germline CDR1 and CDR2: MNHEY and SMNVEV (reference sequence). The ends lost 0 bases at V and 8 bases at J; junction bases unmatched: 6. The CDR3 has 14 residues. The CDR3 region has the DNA TGTGCCAGCAGTTTATCTGACAGGGCGGGGGGCTACACCTTC. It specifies CASSLSDRAGGYTF.

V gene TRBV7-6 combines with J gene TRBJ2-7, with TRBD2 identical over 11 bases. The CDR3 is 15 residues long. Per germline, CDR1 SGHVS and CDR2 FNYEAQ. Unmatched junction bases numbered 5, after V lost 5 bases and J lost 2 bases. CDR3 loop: CASSTELAGAYEQYF. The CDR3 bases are TGTGCCAGCAGCACAGAACTAGCGGGGGCCTACGAGCAGTACTTC.

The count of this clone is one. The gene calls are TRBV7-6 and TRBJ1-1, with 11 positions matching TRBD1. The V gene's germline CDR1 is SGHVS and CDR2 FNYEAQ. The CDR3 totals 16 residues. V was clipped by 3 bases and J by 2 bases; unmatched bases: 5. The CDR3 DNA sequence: TGTGCCAGCAGCTTTCCGGGACAGGGGGAAAACACTGAAGCTTTCTTT. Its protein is CASSFPGQGENTEAFF.

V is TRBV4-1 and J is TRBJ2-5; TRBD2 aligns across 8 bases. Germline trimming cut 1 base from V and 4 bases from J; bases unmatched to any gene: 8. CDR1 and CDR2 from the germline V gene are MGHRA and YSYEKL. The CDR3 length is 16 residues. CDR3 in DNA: TGCGCCAGCAGCCAAGGGGTAGCGGGAATGGGAGAGACCCAGTACTTC. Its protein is CASSQGVAGMGETQYF.